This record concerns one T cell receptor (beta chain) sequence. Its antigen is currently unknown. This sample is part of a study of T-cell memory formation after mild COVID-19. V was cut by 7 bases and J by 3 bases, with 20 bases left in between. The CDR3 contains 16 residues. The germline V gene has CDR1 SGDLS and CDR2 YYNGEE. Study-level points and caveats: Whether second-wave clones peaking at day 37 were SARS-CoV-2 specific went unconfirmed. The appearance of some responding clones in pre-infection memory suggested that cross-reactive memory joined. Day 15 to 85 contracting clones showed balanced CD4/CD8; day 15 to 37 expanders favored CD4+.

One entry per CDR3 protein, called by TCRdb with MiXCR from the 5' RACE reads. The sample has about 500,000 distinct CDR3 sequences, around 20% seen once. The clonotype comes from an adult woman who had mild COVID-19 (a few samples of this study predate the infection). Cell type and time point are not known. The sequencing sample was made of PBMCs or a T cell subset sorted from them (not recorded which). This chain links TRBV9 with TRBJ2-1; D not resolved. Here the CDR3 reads CASGSIPSLGYNEQFF. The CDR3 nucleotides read TGTGCCAGCGGGTCCATTCCCTCCCTCGGCTACAATGAGCAGTTCTTC. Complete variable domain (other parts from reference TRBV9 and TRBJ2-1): DSGVTQTPKHLITATGQRVTLRCSPRSGDLSVYWYQQSLDQGLQFLIQYYNGEERAKGNILERFSAQQFPDLHSELNLSSLELGDSALYFCASGSIPSLGYNEQFFGPGTRLTVL.